This is a list of T cell receptor beta chains from one sample in a study of shared clonotypes between healthy human individuals. Sequencing used immunoSEQ multiplex PCR; TCRdb keeps in-frame clones, though not all of them. The sample has about 2,500,000 clones; approximately 90% are singletons. Material: naive CD4+ T cells sorted from blood. These receptors were collected from a young man in good health. The CDR3 runs from the conserved cysteine through the conserved F or W. Each record gives: clone size, V gene, CDR3 length, D gene, J gene, CDR3 DNA, CDR3 protein. D genes are given only for firm matches. Not all rows give a size; the values are once, few, many and, for expanded clones, a class.

>NA|TRBV2|15|TRBD2|TRBJ2-1
TGTGCCAGCAGTGAAGGACTAGCGGGCTACAATGAGCAGTTCTTC
CASSEGLAGYNEQFF
>NA|TRBV5-1|16|TRBD2|TRBJ2-2
TGCGCCAGCTTCAGTAGCGGGAGGGGAAACACCGGGGAGCTGTTTTTT
CASFSSGRGNTGELFF
>NA|TRBV6-1|14|NA|TRBJ1-5
TGTGCCACCAAGGACGGATCGGGCAATCAGCCCCAGCATTTT
CATKDGSGNQPQHF
>NA|TRBV10-2|16|NA|TRBJ2-7
TGCGCCAGCAGAGGGGGGGGACGGGACTACACGGACGAGCAGTACTTC
CASRGGGRDYTDEQYF
>NA|TRBV11-2|13|NA|TRBJ2-7
TGTGCCAGCAGCTCCCAGATGGCCTACGAGCAGTACTTC
CASSSQMAYEQYF
>NA|TRBV2|14|NA|TRBJ1-2
TGTGCCAGCAGTGACCCGGGGGGAAACTATGGCTACACCTTC
CASSDPGGNYGYTF
>NA|TRBV6-6|12|NA|TRBJ2-7
TGTGCCAGCAGTTACACTGGGTACGAGCAGTACTTC
CASSYTGYEQYF
>NA|TRBV6-6|15|TRBD1|TRBJ1-2
TGTGCCAGCAGCCCGCGAGGACAGGGGGTCTATGGCTACACCTTC
CASSPRGQGVYGYTF
>once|TRBV7-6|15|NA|TRBJ2-1
TGTGCCAGCAGCTTAGACGGAAGGTCCTACAATGAGCAGTTCTTC
CASSLDGRSYNEQFF
>NA|TRBV6-1|13|NA|TRBJ2-7
TGTGCCAGCAGTGACAGAAGCTCCTACGAGCAGTACTTC
CASSDRSSYEQYF
>NA|TRBV13|12|NA|TRBJ2-1
TGTGCCAGCAGCTCGCCCCCCAATGAGCAGTTCTTC
CASSSPPNEQFF
>NA|TRBV11-2|15|NA|TRBJ2-1
TGTGCCAGCAGCTTAAGGTGGGAGGGGGTTGGTGAGCAGTTCTTC
CASSLRWEGVGEQFF
>NA|TRBV5-1|15|TRBD1|TRBJ2-5
TGCGCCAGCAGCTACGGACAGGGCCCTATAGAGACCCAGTACTTC
CASSYGQGPIETQYF
>NA|TRBV4-3|17|TRBD2|TRBJ2-3
TGCGCCAGCAGCCAAGAAGGACTAGCGGGAGGGGGGGATACGCAGTATTTT
CASSQEGLAGGGDTQYF
>NA|TRBV7-6|13|NA|TRBJ1-6
TGTGCCAGCAGCCCCTCGGGTAATTCACCCCTCCACTTT
CASSPSGNSPLHF
>once|TRBV6-1|14|NA|TRBJ1-5
TGTGCCAGCGGGTCGACAGGTATGGATCAGCCCCAGCATTTT
CASGSTGMDQPQHF
>once|TRBV6-1|14|NA|TRBJ1-6
TGTGCCACCATTTCACTCTCCTATAATTCACCCCTCCACTTT
CATISLSYNSPLHF